One TCR beta chain is described in this entry. Its antigen is unknown. Profiled with immunoSEQ multiplex PCR; TCRdb holds only in-frame clones, not every one. Counted here are about 43,000 clones, less than 75% occurring once; the ten biggest clones make up around a quarter. Losses at the gene ends were 8 bases for V and 3 bases for J; bases not matched to a gene: 5. Germline assignment: CDR1 MNHNS and CDR2 SASEGT. The CDR3 loop spans 13 amino acids. This entry is derived from a study of radiotherapy plus CTLA-4 blockade in lung cancer. Overall study: Patients showed objective responses in roughly 18% of cases, and disease control was achieved by over 25%.

People whose metastatic non-small-cell lung cancer was chemo-refractory got focal radiation along with CTLA-4 blockade by ipilimumab. Study results and caveats: Radiotherapy plus ipilimumab was followed by expansion in blood of tumor-derived TCR clones.

The origin of this receptor is a human donor with non-small cell lung cancer who had a partial response to radiotherapy plus ipilimumab. Specimen: peripheral blood, collected from a patient treated with radiotherapy plus ipilimumab. The rearrangement uses TRBV6-1 and TRBJ1-1; 8 nucleotides match TRBD1. The DNA for the CDR3 is TGTGCCAGCCCGGGACAGGCGTACACTGAAGCTTTCTTT. Translated, it gives CASPGQAYTEAFF.